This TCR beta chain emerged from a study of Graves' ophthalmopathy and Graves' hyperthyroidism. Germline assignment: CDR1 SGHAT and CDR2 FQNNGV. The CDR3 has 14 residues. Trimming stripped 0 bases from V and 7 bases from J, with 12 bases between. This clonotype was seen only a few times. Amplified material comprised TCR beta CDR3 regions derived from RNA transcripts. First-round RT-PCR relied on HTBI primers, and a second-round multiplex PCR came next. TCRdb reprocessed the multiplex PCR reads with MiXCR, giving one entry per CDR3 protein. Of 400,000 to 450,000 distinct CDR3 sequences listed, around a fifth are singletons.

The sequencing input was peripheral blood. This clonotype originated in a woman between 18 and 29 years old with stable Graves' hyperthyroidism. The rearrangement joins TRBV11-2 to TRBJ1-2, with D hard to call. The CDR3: CASSLDQAWSGYTF. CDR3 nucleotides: TGTGCCAGCAGCTTAGACCAGGCCTGGAGTGGCTACACCTTC.